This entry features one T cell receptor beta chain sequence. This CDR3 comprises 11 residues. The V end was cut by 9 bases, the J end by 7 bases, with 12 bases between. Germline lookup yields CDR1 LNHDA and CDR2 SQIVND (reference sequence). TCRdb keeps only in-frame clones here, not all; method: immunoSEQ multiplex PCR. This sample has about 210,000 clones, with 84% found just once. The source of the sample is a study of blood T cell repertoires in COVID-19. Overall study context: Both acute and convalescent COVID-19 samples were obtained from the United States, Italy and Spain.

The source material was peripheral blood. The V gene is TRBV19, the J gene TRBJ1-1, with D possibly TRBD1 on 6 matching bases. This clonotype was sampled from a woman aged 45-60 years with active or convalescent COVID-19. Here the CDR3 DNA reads TGTGCCAGCGTATTAGGGGGTGAAGCTTTCTTT. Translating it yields CASVLGGEAFF.